This is a list of T cell receptor beta chains from one sample in a study of blood T cell repertoires in COVID-19. The method was immunoSEQ multiplex PCR; TCRdb's version includes in-frame clones alone and lacks a portion of them. The sample gives around 300,000 clones, around 90% of which show up once; 1% to 1.3% is in the top ten. The sample was PBMCs or T cells enriched from blood (not recorded which). Receptors originate from a woman aged 25 to 39 who had recovered from COVID-19. The conserved cysteine and the conserved F or W are not part of the CDR3 here. Size tells how often a clone was seen (once, few, many) or the class of an expanded clone, and some rows leave it out.

size: NA
V: TRBV7-2
CDR3: ASSLMASGSGNIQY

size: NA
V: TRBV7-9
CDR3: ASSSTSGRAGETQY

size: NA
V: TRBV5-6
CDR3: ASSADRGSYTEAF

size: NA
V: TRBV30
CDR3: AWSPGTVLYT

size: NA
V: TRBV3-1/TRBV3-2
CDR3: ASSPSLANNEQF

size: NA
V: TRBV5-1
CDR3: ASSLAGHQNTGELF

size: NA
V: TRBV19
CDR3: ASSSNGQAYEQY

size: NA
V: TRBV28
CDR3: ATITGGSTEAF

size: NA
V: TRBV30
CDR3: AWRATGLGSYNEQF

size: NA
V: TRBV6-5
CDR3: ASSPSTGEETQY

size: NA
V: TRBV13
CDR3: ASSPRQVVTEAF

size: NA
V: TRBV19
CDR3: ASSDRGRLDEQF

size: NA
V: TRBV5-5
CDR3: ASSVPGQPNSPLH

size: NA
V: TRBV15
CDR3: ATSRAGRDQPQH

size: NA
V: TRBV6-5
CDR3: ASSLLSGNYGYT

size: NA
V: TRBV5-1
CDR3: ASSWTDSGRVGIQY

size: NA
V: TRBV11-1
CDR3: ASRAAGNYGYT

size: NA
V: TRBV5-4
CDR3: ASSLFLAGGHNEQF

size: NA
V: TRBV28
CDR3: ASRHKGGTGVNQPQH

size: NA
V: TRBV3-1/TRBV3-2
CDR3: ASMQGPQAF

size: NA
V: TRBV28
CDR3: ASRRTANTEAF

size: NA
V: TRBV28
CDR3: ASSPAWYSEQF

size: few
V: TRBV2
CDR3: ASKWGPESNQPQH

size: NA
V: TRBV5-1
CDR3: ASSPERTFSGNTIY

size: NA
V: TRBV12-3/TRBV12-4
CDR3: ASTSRGGQPQH

size: NA
V: TRBV27
CDR3: ASSQSGGVNTEAF

size: NA
V: TRBV9
CDR3: ASSKGGRGYNEQF

size: NA
V: TRBV27
CDR3: ASSLYPPKGQNYGYT

size: NA
V: TRBV5-1
CDR3: ASRLAGGLNEQF

size: NA
V: TRBV7-2
CDR3: ASSYGQGGNQPQH

size: NA
V: TRBV28
CDR3: ASSGAGDGAAETQY

size: NA
V: TRBV7-9
CDR3: ASSLGTAYEQY

size: NA
V: TRBV5-8
CDR3: ASTLGTHNQPQH

size: NA
V: TRBV19
CDR3: ASSTTGTANTDTQY